Listed below are T cell receptor beta chains from one sample, sequenced in a study of shared clonotypes between healthy human individuals. TCRdb's table, derived via immunoSEQ multiplex PCR, lists solely in-frame clones and lacks some. The sample has about 990,000 clones, 70% to 80% seen once. The sequenced material came from memory CD4+ T cells from PBMCs. The receptors were gathered from a man between 18 and 35 years old in good health. Some clones in this sample may be carry-over from other donors' samples. The CDR3 runs from the conserved cysteine through the conserved F or W. The D gene is left open where the match is weak. The size field is filled for only some rows; it gives once, few, many or a size class.

d_call j_call v_call clone_size cdr3_nt cdr3_aa
- TRBJ1-4 TRBV5-4 - TGTGCCAGCAGCTTAAAAGGGGATGAATTTAGACTGTTTTTT CASSLKGDEFRLFF
TRBD1 TRBJ1-2 TRBV11-2 - TGTGCCAGCAGCCGCCTAGGACAGGGTCCCTATGGCTACACCTTC CASSRLGQGPYGYTF
TRBD1 TRBJ2-7 TRBV7-9 - TGTGCCAGCAGCTTAGCCGAGACAGGGGGCAAGCAGTACTTC CASSLAETGGKQYF
TRBD1 TRBJ1-1 TRBV7-9 - TGTGCCAGCAGCTTAGGAGGGGGCAGGAACACTGAAGCTTTCTTT CASSLGGGRNTEAFF
- TRBJ2-1 TRBV18 - TGTGCCAGCTCACGGGGACTGAATGCCGATGAGCAGTTCTTC CASSRGLNADEQFF
- TRBJ2-2 TRBV6-5 once TGTGCCAGCAGTTACGTTGGACCGAACACCGGGGAGCTGTTTTTT CASSYVGPNTGELFF
- TRBJ2-2 TRBV18 - TGTGCCACCTTGGGTGCAGCGAACACCGGGGAGCTGTTTTTT CATLGAANTGELFF
TRBD2 TRBJ2-6 TRBV7-3 - TGTGCCAGCAGCCTAACCTTTCGGACTAGCGAGGCCCTGACTTTC CASSLTFRTSEALTF
TRBD2 TRBJ2-1 TRBV28 - TGTGCCAGCAGTTTACCCCACGCGGGAGTGAGTGGTGAGCAGTTCTTC CASSLPHAGVSGEQFF
- TRBJ1-2 TRBV27 once TGTGCCAGCAGGGGGGCAGGGTTCTATGGCTACACCTTC CASRGAGFYGYTF
- TRBJ2-5 TRBV5-1 - TGCGCCAGCAGCCCGTATGAAGCACCCGCGGGGACCCAGTACTTC CASSPYEAPAGTQYF
TRBD1 TRBJ1-2 TRBV27 once TGTGCCAGCGGCCCCTGGACAGGCCTTCCTGGGTATGGCTACACCTTC CASGPWTGLPGYGYTF
TRBD1 TRBJ2-1 TRBV18 - TGTGCCAGCTCACCAGGTGGACAGGGGGCTAATGAGCAGTTCTTC CASSPGGQGANEQFF
TRBD2 TRBJ2-2 TRBV27 - TGTGCCAGCAGGAGGCGGGAGAGCTTCCCCGGGGAGCTGTTTTTT CASRRRESFPGELFF
TRBD1 TRBJ1-4 TRBV29-1 - TGCAGCGTTGAAGGCCGGGACAGGGAAAAACTGTTTTTT CSVEGRDREKLFF
- TRBJ2-2 TRBV5-1 once TGCGCCAGCAGCCTAAATTTCGACAGACCGAACACCGGGGAGCTGTTTTTT CASSLNFDRPNTGELFF
- TRBJ2-1 TRBV7-9 - TGTGCCAGCAGCTTACTTGTCCGGGTCTCCTACAATGAGCAGTTCTTC CASSLLVRVSYNEQFF
TRBD2 TRBJ2-7 TRBV19 - TGTGCCAGTAGTTCGCGACTAGCGAACTCCTACGAGCAGTACTTC CASSSRLANSYEQYF